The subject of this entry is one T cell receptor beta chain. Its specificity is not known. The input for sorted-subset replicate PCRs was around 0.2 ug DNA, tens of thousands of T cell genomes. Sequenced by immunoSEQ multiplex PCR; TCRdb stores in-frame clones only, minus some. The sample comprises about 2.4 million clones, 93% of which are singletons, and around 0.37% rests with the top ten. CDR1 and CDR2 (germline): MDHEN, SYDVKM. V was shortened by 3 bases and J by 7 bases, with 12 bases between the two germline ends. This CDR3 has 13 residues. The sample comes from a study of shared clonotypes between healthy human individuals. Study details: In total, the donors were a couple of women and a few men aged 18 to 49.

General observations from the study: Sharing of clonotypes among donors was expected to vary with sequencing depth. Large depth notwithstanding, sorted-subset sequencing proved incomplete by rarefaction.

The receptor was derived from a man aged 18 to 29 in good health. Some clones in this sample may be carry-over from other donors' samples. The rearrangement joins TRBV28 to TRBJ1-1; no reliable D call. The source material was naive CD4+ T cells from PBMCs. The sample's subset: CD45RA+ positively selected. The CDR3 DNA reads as TGTGCCAGCAGTTTCTCCAGTGGGTTTGAAGCTTTCTTT. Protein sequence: CASSFSSGFEAFF. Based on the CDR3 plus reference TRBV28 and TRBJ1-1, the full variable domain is DVKVTQSSRYLVKRTGEKVFLECVQDMDHENMFWYRQDPGLGLRLIYFSYDVKMKEKGDIPEGYSVSREKKERFSLILESASTNQTSMYLCASSFSSGFEAFFGQGTRLTVV.